The 10 T cell receptor beta chains in this list originate from one sample, sequenced in a study of tumor and adjacent non-tumor tissue in lung cancer. The template was RNA from unsorted bulk tissue. The normal lung tissue was taken more than 3 cm from the tumor edge. A modified ARM-PCR protocol with three rounds of nested PCR amplified TCRbeta. TCRdb used MiXCR to reprocess the multiplex PCR reads, holding one entry per CDR3 protein. The sample lists 100,000 or so distinct CDR3 sequences; 65% were seen once. Sequencing was carried out using distant non-tumor lung tissue. Every receptor here comes from a man aged 25-45 years with non-small cell lung cancer.

On this clonotype: The missing conserved phenylalanine or tryptophan at the end of this CDR3 makes a read error likely. J is TRBJ1-6 and V is TRBV7-9; D gene ambiguous. The CDR3 is 18 amino acids. Germline loops: CDR1 SEHNR, CDR2 FQNEAQ (reference sequence). The CDR3 is CASSLELGWRTNNSPLHL. CDR3 nucleotide sequence: TGTGCCAGCAGCTTAGAATTGGGATGGCGGACCAATAACTCACCCCTCCACCTT.

This CDR3 is CASSLGRKTPLHF. The CDR3 nucleotides are TGTGCCAGCAGCTTAGGCAGGAAAACACCCCTCCACTTT. This rearrangement joins TRBV7-8 to TRBJ1-6; no reliable D call. Germline V CDR1 and CDR2: SGHVS, FQNEAQ. Trimming cost V 1 base and J 11 bases, with 9 bases left between them. The CDR3 extends over 13 amino acids.

This chain links TRBV11-2 with TRBJ2-7; no clear D gene. With 4 bases removed from V and 1 base from J, the gap between germline ends came to 8 bases. This CDR3 is 13 amino acids long. The germline V gene encodes CDR1 SGHAT and CDR2 FQNNGV. For the CDR3, the DNA is TGTGCCAGCAGCTCCGAGCTATCCTACGAGCAGTACTTC. Translating gives CASSSELSYEQYF.

This clonotype occurred a few times. J is TRBJ1-2 and V is TRBV5-6; D ambiguous. Deletions cut 0 bases from V and 3 bases from J, with 12 bases between. This CDR3 comprises 15 residues. Per germline, CDR1 SGHDT and CDR2 YYEEEE. The CDR3 loop reads CASSLGSRGHYGYTF. CDR3 sequence (DNA): TGTGCCAGCAGCTTGGGATCACGGGGTCACTATGGCTACACCTTC.

Comments on this clonotype: With a much larger clone just one base away, this may be a read error. The chain's CDR3 is CAGRNRERGEAFF. CDR3 nucleotides: TGTGCCGGCAGGAACAGGGAAAGGGGTGAAGCTTTCTTT. This chain connects TRBV6-2 or TRBV6-3 to TRBJ1-1; D is possibly TRBD1 (6 bases). CDR3 length: 13 residues. Germline CDR1 is MNHEY and CDR2 is SVGEGT.

Concerning this clonotype itself: A read error may explain this, as a much larger clone is one base away. This chain links TRBV5-5 with TRBJ2-5, with D possibly being TRBD1 (6 bases). CDR1 is SGHKS, CDR2 YYEKEE, per germline (reference sequence). There are 15 residues in the CDR3. V was pared by 1 base and J by 5 bases, with 15 bases between. The DNA of the CDR3 is TGTGCCAGCAGCTTGTCCATAGGGGGTGGCGAGACCCAGTACTTC. This encodes CASSLSIGGGETQYF. The entire variable domain, with the rest obtained from reference TRBV5-5 and TRBJ2-5, is as follows: DAGVTQSPTHLIKTRGQQVTLRCSPISGHKSVSWYQQVLGQGPQFIFQYYEKEERGRGNFPDRFSARQFPNYSSELNVNALLLGDSALYLCASSLSIGGGETQYFGPGTRLLVL.

About this clonotype itself: Since the CDR3 does not end with the conserved phenylalanine or tryptophan, this likely comes from a read error. V and J are TRBV11-3 and TRBJ2-1; 8 bases are shared with TRBD1. This CDR3 has 14 residues. Per the germline V gene, CDR1 is SGHNT and CDR2 is YENEEA. CDR3 sequence: CANSLQGVNNEQFL. In DNA, the CDR3 is TGTGCCAACAGCTTACAGGGGGTCAACAATGAGCAGTTCCTC.

The chain carries TRBV14 and TRBJ1-4, with TRBD1 matching over 9 bases. This CDR3 is built from 16 residues. Per the germline V gene, CDR1 is SGHDN and CDR2 is FVKESK. Trimming removed 5 bases from V and 3 bases from J; junction bases left unmatched: 7. CDR3 nucleotide sequence: TGTGCCAGCAGCTCGGGACAGGGTCGGTCTAATGAAAAACTGTTTTTT. Translation gives CASSSGQGRSNEKLFF.

About this clonotype: One end of the junction is discordant with germline, which a read error may explain. The chain combines TRBV29-1 with TRBJ1-2; possibly TRBD1 for D (5 bases). The CDR3 extends over 13 amino acids. Germline loops: CDR1 SQVTM, CDR2 ANQGSEA. The CDR3 nucleotides are TGCAGCACTTCGGACAATCGGGTGTATGACTACATCTTC. Translated: CSTSDNRVYDYIF.

This clonotype has just a few counts. V usage is TRBV5-1 and J usage is TRBJ2-3; D perhaps matches TRBD1 (6 bases). CDR3 length equals 12 residues. The germline gives CDR1 SGHRS, CDR2 YFSETQ. Trimming removed 4 bases from V and 13 bases from J, with 16 bases in between. The CDR3 here is CASSQRTDMKYF. CDR3 nucleotide sequence: TGCGCCAGCAGCCAAAGGACAGATATGAAGTATTTT. The whole variable domain, filled in from reference TRBV5-1 and TRBJ2-3, reads KAGVTQTPRYLIKTRGQQVTLSCSPISGHRSVSWYQQTPGQGLQFLFEYFSETQRNKGNFPGRFSGRQFSNSRSEMNVSTLELGDSALYLCASSQRTDMKYFGPGTRLTVL.